Following are 8 T cell receptor beta chains from one sample sequenced in a study of blood T cell repertoires in COVID-19. Here immunoSEQ multiplex PCR was the method, and the copy in TCRdb shows in-frame clones only, minus some. The profile shows some 490,000 clones, approximately 90% of them singletons. Sequenced material: PBMCs or T cells enriched from blood (not recorded which). All receptors derive from a woman aged 55-70 years who had recovered from COVID-19.

The chain combines TRBV7-9 with TRBJ2-1; 15 bases agree with TRBD2. Looked up from germline, CDR1 is SEHNR and CDR2 is FQNEAQ (reference sequence). V trimming: 5 bases; J trimming: 7 bases; junction bases outside the gene matches: 6. CDR3 size: 16 residues. The CDR3: CASSRGLAGGLNEQFF. As DNA, the CDR3 is TGTGCCAGCAGCCGTGGACTAGCGGGGGGGTTAAATGAGCAGTTCTTC.

The rearrangement links TRBV18 to TRBJ1-1; 8 bases are a match to TRBD1. With V trimmed by 6 bases and J by 9 bases, 9 bases remained unmatched. CDR1 is KGHSH, CDR2 LQKENI, per germline. This CDR3 is 13 amino acids long. CDR3 loop: CASSQQGDRQAFF. CDR3 bases: TGTGCCAGCTCCCAACAAGGGGACAGGCAAGCTTTCTTT. Together with reference TRBV18 and TRBJ1-1, the CDR3 gives the full variable domain: NAGVMQNPRHLVRRRGQEARLRCSPMKGHSHVYWYRQLPEEGLKFMVYLQKENIIDESGMPKERFSAEFPKEGPSILRIQQVVRGDSAAYFCASSQQGDRQAFFGQGTRLTVV.

The CDR3 reads CASSSNRETPTQYF. The CDR3 bases are TGTGCCAGTAGTAGCAACAGGGAGACGCCAACCCAGTACTTC. The chain links TRBV19 to TRBJ2-5, with a possible D match to TRBD1 (6 bases). Trimming pared 4 bases from V and 8 bases from J, leaving 17 bases between. Germline-derived CDR1 and CDR2 are LNHDA and SQIVND (reference sequence). The CDR3 spans 14 residues. The whole variable domain, filled in from reference TRBV19 and TRBJ2-5, reads DGGITQSPKYLFRKEGQNVTLSCEQNLNHDAMYWYRQDPGQGLRLIYYSQIVNDFQKGDIAEGYSVSREKKESFPLTVTSAQKNPTAFYLCASSSNRETPTQYFGPGTRLLVL.

The V and J genes are TRBV7-2 and TRBJ1-1; 7 nucleotides match TRBD1. Germline V gene lookup returns CDR1 SGHTA and CDR2 FQGNSA. The CDR3 extends over 15 amino acids. Losses at the gene ends were 0 bases for V and 11 bases for J; bases not matched to a gene: 12. The CDR3 protein is CASSLAPTGYGVAFF. In nucleotides, the CDR3 is TGTGCCAGCAGCTTAGCCCCGACAGGGTACGGGGTTGCTTTCTTT.

V is TRBV9 and J is TRBJ2-5; no reliable D call. The CDR3 is 13 amino acids. The V end lost 0 bases, the J end lost 0 bases, and 3 bases lay between the germline ends. CDR1 and CDR2 (germline): SGDLS, YYNGEE. The CDR3 region is CASSVADQETQYF. CDR3 nucleotide sequence: TGTGCCAGCAGCGTAGCCGACCAAGAGACCCAGTACTTC.

The chain couples TRBV2 to TRBJ1-2; no clear D. The CDR3 loop spans 14 amino acids. Germline V gene sequence: CDR1 SNHLY, CDR2 FYNNEI. Trimming cost V 1 base and J 4 bases, with 10 bases left between them. CDR3 in DNA: TGTGCCAGCAGTGAAGAGGAGACGGTCTATGGCTACACCTTC. Protein sequence: CASSEEETVYGYTF.

This clone occurred once. The chain is built from TRBV6-1 and TRBJ1-4; D is ambiguous. Trimming took 2 bases from V and 8 from J, leaving 15 bases between them. There are 15 residues in the CDR3. Germline loops: CDR1 MNHNS, CDR2 SASEGT. The CDR3 DNA sequence: TGTGCCAGCAGTGAATCCGGCCTGCCGCGGGAAAAACTGTTTTTT. Its protein product is CASSESGLPREKLFF.

The J gene is TRBJ1-2, the V gene TRBV27; tentative D call: TRBD1 (6 bases). Deletions cut 5 bases from V and 2 bases from J, with 12 bases between. This CDR3 has 14 amino acids. The germline gives CDR1 MNHEY, CDR2 SMNVEV (reference sequence). Written as DNA, the CDR3 is TGTGCCAGCAGTCTTACGACAGGAAACTATGGCTACACCTTC. Its translation: CASSLTTGNYGYTF.